This entry describes one T cell receptor beta chain. This entry is derived from a study of blood T cell repertoires in COVID-19. Study in general: Nucleic acid was either cDNA or gDNA, and it came from T cells, B-cell-depleted T cells, or PBMCs.

Original processing notes: The authors estimated nucleated cell counts from reference gene primer amplification. The table came from immunoSEQ multiplex PCR; TCRdb's copy has only in-frame clones and leaves some out. V, J and clone size derive from that table, while D and trimming were established from the DNA sequence. The table lists about 26,000 clones, roughly 90% of them singletons. From germline, CDR1 is MNHEY and CDR2 SMNVEV (reference sequence). The CDR3 length is 18 residues. The V segment lost 6 bases and the J segment 2 bases; nucleotides outside the gene matches: 13. This chain joins TRBV27 and TRBJ1-4, with 9 bases fitting TRBD1. Sequenced sample: peripheral blood. This receptor was obtained from a human donor in a cohort sampled during active COVID-19. Here the CDR3 reads CASSPGQGTSLTNEKLFF. The CDR3 region has the DNA TGTGCCAGCAGCCCTGGACAGGGGACGTCTCTCACTAATGAAAAACTGTTTTTT.